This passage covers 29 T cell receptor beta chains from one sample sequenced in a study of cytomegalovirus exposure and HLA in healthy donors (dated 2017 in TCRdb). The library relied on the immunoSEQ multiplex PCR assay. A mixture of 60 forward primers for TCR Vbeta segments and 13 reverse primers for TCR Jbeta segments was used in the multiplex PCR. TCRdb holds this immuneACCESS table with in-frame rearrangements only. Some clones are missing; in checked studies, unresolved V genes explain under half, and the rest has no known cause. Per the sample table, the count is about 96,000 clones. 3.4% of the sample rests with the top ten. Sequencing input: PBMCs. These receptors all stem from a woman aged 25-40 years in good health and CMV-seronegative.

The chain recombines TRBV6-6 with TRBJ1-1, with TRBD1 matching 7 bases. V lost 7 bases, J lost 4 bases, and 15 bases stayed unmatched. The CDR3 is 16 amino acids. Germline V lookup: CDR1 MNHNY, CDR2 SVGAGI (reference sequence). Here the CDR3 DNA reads TGTGCCAGCATCCCCCGGGGACAGCGAGTCGTCACTGAAGCTTTCTTT. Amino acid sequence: CASIPRGQRVVTEAFF.

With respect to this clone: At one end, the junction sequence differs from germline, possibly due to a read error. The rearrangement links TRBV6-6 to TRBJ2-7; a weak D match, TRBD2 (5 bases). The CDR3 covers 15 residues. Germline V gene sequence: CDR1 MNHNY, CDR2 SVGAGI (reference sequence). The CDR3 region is CASRGLAVLTYGQYF. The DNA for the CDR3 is TGTGCCAGCAGAGGCCTAGCAGTGCTAACCTACGGGCAGTACTTC.

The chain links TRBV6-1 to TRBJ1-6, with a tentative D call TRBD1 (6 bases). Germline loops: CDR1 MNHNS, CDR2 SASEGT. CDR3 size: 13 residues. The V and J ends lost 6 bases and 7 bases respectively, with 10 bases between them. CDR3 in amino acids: CASRTTGNSPLHF. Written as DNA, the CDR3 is TGTGCCAGCAGGACTACAGGGAATTCACCCCTCCACTTT.

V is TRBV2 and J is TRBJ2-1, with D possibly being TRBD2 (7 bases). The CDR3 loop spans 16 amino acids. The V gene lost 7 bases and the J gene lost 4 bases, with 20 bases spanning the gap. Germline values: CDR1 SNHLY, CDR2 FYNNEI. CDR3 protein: CASIPSGGTRYNEQFF. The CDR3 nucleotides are TGTGCCAGCATACCCTCCGGGGGGACACGGTACAATGAGCAGTTCTTC.

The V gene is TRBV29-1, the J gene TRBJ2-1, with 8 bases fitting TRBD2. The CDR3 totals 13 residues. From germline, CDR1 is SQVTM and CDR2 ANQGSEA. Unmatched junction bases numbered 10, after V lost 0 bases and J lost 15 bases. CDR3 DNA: TGCAGCGTTGAAGATTTAGCGGGAAGGTCACTGTTCTTC. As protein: CSVEDLAGRSLFF.

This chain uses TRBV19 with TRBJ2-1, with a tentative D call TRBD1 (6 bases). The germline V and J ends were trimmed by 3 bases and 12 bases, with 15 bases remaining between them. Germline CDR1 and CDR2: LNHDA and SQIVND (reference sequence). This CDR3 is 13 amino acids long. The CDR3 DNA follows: TGTGCCAGTAGTATCGCCCGGACAGATCCGCAGTTCTTC. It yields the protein CASSIARTDPQFF.

The CDR3 coding sequence is TGTGCCAGCAGGCCCGGAGGTGATACGCAGTATTTT. Amino acids: CASRPGGDTQYF. The V call is TRBV2, the J call TRBJ2-3, with D possibly matching TRBD2 (5 bases). Trimming pared 6 bases from V and 6 bases from J, leaving 10 bases between. CDR1 is SNHLY and CDR2 is FYNNEI in the germline V gene. The CDR3 extends over 12 amino acids.

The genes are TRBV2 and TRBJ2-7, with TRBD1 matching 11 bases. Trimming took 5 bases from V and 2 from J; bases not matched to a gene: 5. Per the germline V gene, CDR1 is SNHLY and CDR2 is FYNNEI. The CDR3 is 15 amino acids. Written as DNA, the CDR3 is TGTGCCAGCAGTAACCGGGACAGGGGGACCTACGAGCAGTACTTC. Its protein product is CASSNRDRGTYEQYF.

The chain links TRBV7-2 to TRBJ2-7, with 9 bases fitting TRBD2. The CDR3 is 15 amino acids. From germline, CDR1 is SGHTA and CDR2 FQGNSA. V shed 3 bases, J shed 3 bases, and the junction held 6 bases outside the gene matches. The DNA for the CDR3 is TGTGCCAGCAGCTTGTCTAGCGGGGACAACTACGAGCAGTACTTC. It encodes CASSLSSGDNYEQYF.

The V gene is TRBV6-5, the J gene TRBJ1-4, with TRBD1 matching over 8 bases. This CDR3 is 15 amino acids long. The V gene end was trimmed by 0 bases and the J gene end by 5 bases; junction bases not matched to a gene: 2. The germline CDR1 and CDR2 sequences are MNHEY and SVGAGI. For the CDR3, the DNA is TGTGCCAGCAGTTACTCGTACAGGGGGAATGAAAAACTGTTTTTT. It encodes CASSYSYRGNEKLFF.

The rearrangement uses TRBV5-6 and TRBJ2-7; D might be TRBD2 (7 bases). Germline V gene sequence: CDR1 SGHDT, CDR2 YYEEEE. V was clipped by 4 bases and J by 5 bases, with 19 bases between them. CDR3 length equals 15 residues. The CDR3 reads CASSRGDTGRDEQYF. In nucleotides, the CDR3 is TGTGCCAGCAGCCGGGGGGATACAGGGAGGGACGAGCAGTACTTC.

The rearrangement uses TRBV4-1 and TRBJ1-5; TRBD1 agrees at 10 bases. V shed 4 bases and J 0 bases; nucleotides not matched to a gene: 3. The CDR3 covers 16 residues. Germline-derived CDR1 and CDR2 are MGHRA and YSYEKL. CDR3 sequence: CASSPDRGYSNQPQHF. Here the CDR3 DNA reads TGCGCCAGCAGCCCGGACAGGGGGTATAGCAATCAGCCCCAGCATTTT.

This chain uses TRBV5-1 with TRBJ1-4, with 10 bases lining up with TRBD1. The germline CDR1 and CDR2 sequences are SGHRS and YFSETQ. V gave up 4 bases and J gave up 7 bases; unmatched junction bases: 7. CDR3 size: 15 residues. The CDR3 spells CASSPTGTGVEKLFF. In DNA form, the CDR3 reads TGCGCCAGCAGCCCGACCGGGACAGGGGTTGAAAAACTGTTTTTT. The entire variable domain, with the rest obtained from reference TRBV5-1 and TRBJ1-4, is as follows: KAGVTQTPRYLIKTRGQQVTLSCSPISGHRSVSWYQQTPGQGLQFLFEYFSETQRNKGNFPGRFSGRQFSNSRSEMNVSTLELGDSALYLCASSPTGTGVEKLFFGSGTQLSVL.

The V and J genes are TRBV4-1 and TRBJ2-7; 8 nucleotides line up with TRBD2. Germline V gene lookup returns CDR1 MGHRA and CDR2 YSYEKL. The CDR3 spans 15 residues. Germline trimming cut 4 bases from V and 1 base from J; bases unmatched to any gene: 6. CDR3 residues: CASSRAGGESYEQYF. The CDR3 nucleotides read TGCGCCAGCAGCCGGGCCGGGGGGGAGTCCTACGAGCAGTACTTC.

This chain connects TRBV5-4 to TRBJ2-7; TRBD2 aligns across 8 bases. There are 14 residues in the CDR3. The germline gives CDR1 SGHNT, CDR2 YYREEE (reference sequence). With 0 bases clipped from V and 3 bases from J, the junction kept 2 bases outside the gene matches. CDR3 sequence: CASSLVAGGYEQYF. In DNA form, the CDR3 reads TGTGCCAGCAGCTTGGTGGCGGGGGGCTACGAGCAGTACTTC.

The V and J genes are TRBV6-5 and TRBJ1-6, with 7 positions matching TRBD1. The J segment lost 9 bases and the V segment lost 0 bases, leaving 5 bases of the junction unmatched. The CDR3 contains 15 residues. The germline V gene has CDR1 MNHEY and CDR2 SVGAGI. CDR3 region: CASSYSEGASSPLHF. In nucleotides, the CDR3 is TGTGCCAGCAGTTACTCGGAGGGGGCGAGTTCACCCCTCCACTTT.

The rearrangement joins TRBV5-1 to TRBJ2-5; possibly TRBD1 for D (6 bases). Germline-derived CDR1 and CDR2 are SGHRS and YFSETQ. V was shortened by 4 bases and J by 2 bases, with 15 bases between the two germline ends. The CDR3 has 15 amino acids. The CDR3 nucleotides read TGCGCCAGCAGCACCGACAGGCCCAAACAAGAGACCCAGTACTTC. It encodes CASSTDRPKQETQYF.

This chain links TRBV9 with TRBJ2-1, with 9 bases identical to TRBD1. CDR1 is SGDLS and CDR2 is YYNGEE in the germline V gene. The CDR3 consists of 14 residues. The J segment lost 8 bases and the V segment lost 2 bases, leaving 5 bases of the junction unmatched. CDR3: CASSVMGQGDEQFF. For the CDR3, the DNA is TGTGCCAGCAGCGTTATGGGACAGGGCGATGAGCAGTTCTTC.

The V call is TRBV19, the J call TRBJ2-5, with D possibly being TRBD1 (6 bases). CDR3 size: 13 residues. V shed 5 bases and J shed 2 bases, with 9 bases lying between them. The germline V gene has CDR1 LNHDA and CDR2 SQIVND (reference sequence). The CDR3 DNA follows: TGTGCCAGTAGTTACAGGGCGCAAGAGACCCAGTACTTC. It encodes CASSYRAQETQYF.

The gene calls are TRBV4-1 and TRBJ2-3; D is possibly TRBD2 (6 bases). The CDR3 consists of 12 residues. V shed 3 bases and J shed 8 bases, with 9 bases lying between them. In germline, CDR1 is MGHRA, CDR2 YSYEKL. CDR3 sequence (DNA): TGCGCCAGCAGCCATAGCGGAGGTACGCAGTATTTT. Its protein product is CASSHSGGTQYF.

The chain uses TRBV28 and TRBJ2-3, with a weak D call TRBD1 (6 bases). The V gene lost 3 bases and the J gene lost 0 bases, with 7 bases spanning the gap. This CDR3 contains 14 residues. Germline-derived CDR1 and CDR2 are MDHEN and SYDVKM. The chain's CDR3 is CASSFQGSTDTQYF. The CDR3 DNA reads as TGTGCCAGCAGTTTTCAGGGGAGCACAGATACGCAGTATTTT. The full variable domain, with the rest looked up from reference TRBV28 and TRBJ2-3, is DVKVTQSSRYLVKRTGEKVFLECVQDMDHENMFWYRQDPGLGLRLIYFSYDVKMKEKGDIPEGYSVSREKKERFSLILESASTNQTSMYLCASSFQGSTDTQYFGPGTRLTVL.

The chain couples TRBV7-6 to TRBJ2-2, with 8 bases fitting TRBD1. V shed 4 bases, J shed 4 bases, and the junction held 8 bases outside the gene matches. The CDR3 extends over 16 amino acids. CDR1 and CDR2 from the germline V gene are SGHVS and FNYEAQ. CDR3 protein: CASSSPGGLGTGELFF. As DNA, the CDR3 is TGTGCCAGCAGCTCACCAGGGGGCTTGGGCACCGGGGAGCTGTTTTTT. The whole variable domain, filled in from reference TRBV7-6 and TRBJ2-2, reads GAGVSQSPRYKVTKRGQDVALRCDPISGHVSLYWYRQALGQGPEFLTYFNYEAQQDKSGLPNDRFSAERPEGSISTLTIQRTEQRDSAMYRCASSSPGGLGTGELFFGEGSRLTVL.

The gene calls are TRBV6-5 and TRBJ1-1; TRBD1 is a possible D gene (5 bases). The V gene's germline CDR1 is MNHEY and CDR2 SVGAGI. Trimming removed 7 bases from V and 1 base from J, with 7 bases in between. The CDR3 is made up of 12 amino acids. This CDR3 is CASNGGNTEAFF. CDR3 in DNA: TGTGCCAGCAACGGGGGGAACACTGAAGCTTTCTTT.

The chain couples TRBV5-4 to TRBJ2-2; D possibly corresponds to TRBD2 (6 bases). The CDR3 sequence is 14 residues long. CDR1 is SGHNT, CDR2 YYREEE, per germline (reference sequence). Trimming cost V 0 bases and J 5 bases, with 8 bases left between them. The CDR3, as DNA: TGTGCCAGCAGCTTGGCGAGCGGGACCGGGGAGCTGTTTTTT. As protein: CASSLASGTGELFF.

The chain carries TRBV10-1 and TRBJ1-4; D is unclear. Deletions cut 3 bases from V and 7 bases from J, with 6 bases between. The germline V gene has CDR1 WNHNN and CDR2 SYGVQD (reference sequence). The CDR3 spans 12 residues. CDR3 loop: CASSDQAEKLFF. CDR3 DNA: TGCGCCAGCAGTGATCAGGCTGAAAAACTGTTTTTT.

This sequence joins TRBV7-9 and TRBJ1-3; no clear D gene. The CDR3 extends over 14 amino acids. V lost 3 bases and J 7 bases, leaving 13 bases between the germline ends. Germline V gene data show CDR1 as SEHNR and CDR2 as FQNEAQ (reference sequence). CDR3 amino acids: CASSFPGRENTIYF. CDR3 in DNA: TGTGCCAGCAGCTTCCCCGGTCGGGAGAACACCATATATTTT.

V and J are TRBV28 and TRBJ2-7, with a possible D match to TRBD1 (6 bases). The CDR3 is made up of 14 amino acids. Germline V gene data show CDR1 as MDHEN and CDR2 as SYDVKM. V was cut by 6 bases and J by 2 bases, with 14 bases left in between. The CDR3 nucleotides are TGTGCCAGCAGGCCCCCTGGGGGCCCCTACGAGCAGTACTTC. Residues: CASRPPGGPYEQYF.

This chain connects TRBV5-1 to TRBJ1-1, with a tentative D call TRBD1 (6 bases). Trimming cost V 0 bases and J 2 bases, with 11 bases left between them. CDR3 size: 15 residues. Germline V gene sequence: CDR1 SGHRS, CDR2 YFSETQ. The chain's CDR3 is CASSLAGGANTEAFF. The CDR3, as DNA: TGCGCCAGCAGCTTGGCCGGGGGGGCCAACACTGAAGCTTTCTTT.

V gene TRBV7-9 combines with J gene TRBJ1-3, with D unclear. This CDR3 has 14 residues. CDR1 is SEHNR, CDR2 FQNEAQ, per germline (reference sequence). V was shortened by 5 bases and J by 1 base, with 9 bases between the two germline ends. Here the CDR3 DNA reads TGTGCCAGCAGCCGAGGGCGGTCTGGAAACACCATATATTTT. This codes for CASSRGRSGNTIYF.